One sample yielded the 27 T cell receptor beta chains listed below, sequenced in a study of blood T cell repertoires in COVID-19. Clones were read by immunoSEQ multiplex PCR, and TCRdb kept only the in-frame ones, dropping some. The repertoire holds about 200,000 clones, with less than 90% as singletons. Sequencing was carried out using peripheral blood. Receptors were obtained from a woman aged 70-85 years with acute or convalescent COVID-19.

The V gene is TRBV2, the J gene TRBJ1-6; D is ambiguous. Germline V CDR1 and CDR2: SNHLY, FYNNEI. V was pared by 4 bases and J by 7 bases, with 11 bases between. CDR3 length: 14 amino acids. The CDR3 loop is CASSATAGNSPLHF. The CDR3, as DNA: TGTGCCAGCAGTGCCACAGCCGGAAATTCACCCCTCCACTTT.

This chain connects TRBV10-2 to TRBJ1-2, with 9 bases identical to TRBD1. The V segment lost 6 bases and the J segment 6 bases; nucleotides outside the gene matches: 5. CDR3 length equals 13 residues. Germline V gene lookup returns CDR1 WSHSY and CDR2 SAAADI. CDR3 residues: CASRVGTGHGYTF. As DNA, the CDR3 is TGCGCCAGCAGGGTAGGGACAGGGCATGGCTACACCTTC.

The genes are TRBV7-2 and TRBJ2-7, with TRBD1 matching 9 bases. Trimming took 5 bases from V and 6 from J; bases not matched to a gene: 11. This CDR3 is 15 amino acids long. Per the germline V gene, CDR1 is SGHTA and CDR2 is FQGNSA. CDR3 DNA: TGTGCCAGCAGCCCTCGGGACAGGGTGAGGCGCGAGCAGTACTTC. Residues: CASSPRDRVRREQYF.

This chain connects TRBV12-3 or TRBV12-4 to TRBJ1-1, with a tentative D call TRBD1 (5 bases). The CDR3 covers 13 residues. The ends were cut back, 5 bases at V and 4 bases at J, with 11 bases in the middle. CDR3 DNA sequence: TGTGCCAGCAGTGAGCGGAGGGGCACTGAAGCTTTCTTT. It translates to CASSERRGTEAFF.

The CDR3 DNA reads TGCGCCAGCAGCCTTAGCCCCGGAAATAGCAATCAGCCCCAGCATTTT. This translates into CASSLSPGNSNQPQHF. V usage is TRBV4-1 and J usage is TRBJ1-5; D gene unclear. The CDR3 sequence is 16 residues long. Germline loops: CDR1 MGHRA, CDR2 YSYEKL. V was trimmed by 4 bases and J by 0 bases, leaving 13 bases between them.

Concerning this clone itself: This sample includes further DNA sequences coding for the same CDR3. The gene calls are TRBV7-9 and TRBJ1-1; unclear D gene. V lost 0 bases and J 7 bases, leaving 9 bases between the germline ends. Germline CDR1 reads SEHNR; CDR2 reads FQNEAQ (reference sequence). CDR3 length equals 13 residues. The CDR3 here is CASSLAGGSEAFF. As DNA, the CDR3 is TGTGCCAGCAGCTTAGCCGGTGGGAGTGAAGCTTTCTTT.

The chain combines TRBV6-4 with TRBJ2-7, with a weak D call TRBD1 (8 bases). Between the trimmed V and J ends, which lost 6 bases and 2 bases, there was a span of 17 bases. The CDR3 runs to 15 residues. The germline V gene has CDR1 MRHNA and CDR2 SNTAGT. CDR3: CASRRDRGGPYEQYF. In DNA form, the CDR3 reads TGTGCCAGCAGACGTGACAGGGGAGGGCCCTACGAGCAGTACTTC.

The chain has TRBV29-1 and TRBJ1-5, with D maybe TRBD1 (6 bases). Trimming cost V 6 bases and J 4 bases, with 16 bases left between them. The CDR3 loop spans 14 amino acids. The germline gives CDR1 SQVTM, CDR2 ANQGSEA. CDR3 residues: CSVRTDSKNQPQHF. The CDR3 coding sequence is TGCAGCGTGAGGACGGACAGTAAAAATCAGCCCCAGCATTTT.

This chain links TRBV5-4 with TRBJ2-1, with 12 bases aligning to TRBD2. This CDR3 is 17 amino acids long. V dropped 4 bases and J dropped 2; count of bases not matched to a gene: 7. The germline V gene encodes CDR1 SGHNT and CDR2 YYREEE (reference sequence). In DNA form, the CDR3 reads TGTGCCAGCAGCCCTGGGACTAGCGGGCTGCCCTACAATGAGCAGTTCTTC. Encoded protein: CASSPGTSGLPYNEQFF.

This rearrangement joins TRBV18 to TRBJ1-2, with 9 bases that match TRBD1. Per germline, CDR1 KGHSH and CDR2 LQKENI. Unmatched junction bases numbered 6, after V lost 2 bases and J lost 2 bases. This CDR3 comprises 16 residues. The CDR3 reads CASSPSGTGRNYGYTF. In DNA form, the CDR3 reads TGTGCCAGCTCACCATCCGGGACAGGGCGAAACTATGGCTACACCTTC.

The V call is TRBV27, the J call TRBJ1-5; unclear D gene. The CDR3 is 15 residues long. Trimming pared 0 bases from V and 9 bases from J, leaving 15 bases between. CDR1 and CDR2 from the germline V gene are MNHEY and SMNVEV (reference sequence). CDR3 protein: CASSLSAPGVTPQHF. In DNA form, the CDR3 reads TGTGCCAGCAGTTTATCGGCCCCCGGAGTGACGCCCCAGCATTTT.

For this clone: This sample also contains other DNA sequences that code for the same CDR3. The chain carries TRBV3-1 (or the pseudogene TRBV3-2) and TRBJ1-3, with D tentatively TRBD1 (6 bases). The germline V gene encodes CDR1 LGHDT and CDR2 YNNKEL (reference sequence). The V and J ends lost 4 bases and 3 bases respectively, with 7 bases between them. The CDR3 contains 13 residues. The DNA of the CDR3 is TGTGCCAGCAGCCCCAGGGGTGGAAACACCATATATTTT. Translation gives CASSPRGGNTIYF.

This clone has just one count. The chain is built from TRBV5-5 and TRBJ1-5, with TRBD1 matching over 9 bases. The germline V gene encodes CDR1 SGHKS and CDR2 YYEKEE (reference sequence). There are 16 residues in the CDR3. With V trimmed by 0 bases and J by 4 bases, 5 bases remained unmatched. In nucleotides, the CDR3 is TGTGCCAGCAGCTTGGGCGGACAGGGGAAGAATCAGCCCCAGCATTTT. Its protein product is CASSLGGQGKNQPQHF.

The rearrangement uses TRBV18 and TRBJ2-5; 12 bases agree with TRBD2. The J segment lost 4 bases and the V segment lost 3 bases, leaving 3 bases of the junction unmatched. The germline V gene encodes CDR1 KGHSH and CDR2 LQKENI. This CDR3 has 15 amino acids. CDR3 DNA: TGTGCCAGCTCACCTCTGACTAGCGGGGGAGAGACCCAGTACTTC. It codes for CASSPLTSGGETQYF.

This chain links TRBV10-3 with TRBJ2-5; no clear D. The CDR3 loop spans 12 amino acids. V gave up 2 bases and J gave up 7 bases, with 8 bases separating them. In germline, CDR1 is ENHRY, CDR2 SYGVKD. CDR3 loop: CAISEQVGTQYF. The DNA for the CDR3 is TGTGCCATCAGTGAGCAGGTTGGGACCCAGTACTTC.

The chain joins TRBV29-1 to TRBJ2-7, with a tentative D call TRBD1 (6 bases). Trimming took 4 bases from V and 3 from J, leaving 16 bases between them. Germline V gives CDR1 SQVTM, CDR2 ANQGSEA. CDR3 length: 14 residues. For the CDR3, the DNA is TGCAGCGTTGTGGGACATCAAGGGAGCTACGAGCAGTACTTC. Protein product: CSVVGHQGSYEQYF.

The rearrangement uses TRBV5-1 and TRBJ2-3; 7 bases line up with TRBD1. CDR1 SGHRS and CDR2 YFSETQ come from the germline V gene. This CDR3 has 14 residues. With V trimmed by 3 bases and J by 2 bases, 3 bases remained unmatched. The CDR3 nucleotides read TGCGCCAGCAGCTCCGGACAGGTCACAGATACGCAGTATTTT. As protein: CASSSGQVTDTQYF.

V usage is TRBV5-6 and J usage is TRBJ2-7; 16 positions match TRBD2. The CDR3 consists of 16 residues. The V segment lost 4 bases and the J segment 7 bases; nucleotides outside the gene matches: 8. Germline V CDR1 and CDR2: SGHDT, YYEEEE. This chain's CDR3 is CASSLGLAGGPWEQYF. The CDR3 DNA is TGTGCCAGCAGCCTGGGACTAGCGGGAGGGCCGTGGGAGCAGTACTTC.

The V and J genes are TRBV29-1 and TRBJ1-2; D gene unclear. This CDR3 spans 14 amino acids. Germline V lookup: CDR1 SQVTM, CDR2 ANQGSEA. The ends were cut back, 8 bases at V and 2 bases at J, with 18 bases in the middle. In DNA form, the CDR3 reads TGCAGCCCTACTACCGGGGTACCCAACTATGGCTACACCTTC. The encoded protein is CSPTTGVPNYGYTF.

CDR3 DNA: TGTGCCAGCAGCTTTACGGGGGGGAACACCATATATTTT. This translates into CASSFTGGNTIYF. V usage is TRBV11-2 and J usage is TRBJ1-3; D possibly corresponds to TRBD1 (5 bases). CDR3 length: 13 residues. CDR1 SGHAT and CDR2 FQNNGV come from the germline V gene. Trimming took 3 bases from V and 7 from J, leaving 10 bases between them. The full variable domain, completed using reference TRBV11-2 and TRBJ1-3, is EAGVAQSPRYKIIEKRQSVAFWCNPISGHATLYWYQQILGQGPKLLIQFQNNGVVDDSQLPKDRFSAERLKGVDSTLKIQPAKLEDSAVYLCASSFTGGNTIYFGEGSWLTVV.

The rearrangement joins TRBV29-1 to TRBJ1-3; TRBD1 might be the D (6 bases). CDR1 is SQVTM and CDR2 is ANQGSEA in the germline V gene. The CDR3 covers 13 residues. Trimming pared 7 bases from V and 2 bases from J, leaving 12 bases between. The CDR3 loop reads CSGRTAPGNTIYF. CDR3 nucleotide sequence: TGCAGCGGGAGGACAGCTCCTGGAAACACCATATATTTT. Based on the CDR3 plus reference TRBV29-1 and TRBJ1-3, the full variable domain is SAVISQKPSRDICQRGTSLTIQCQVDSQVTMMFWYRQQPGQSLTLIATANQGSEATYESGFVIDKFPISRPNLTFSTLTVSNMSPEDSSIYLCSGRTAPGNTIYFGEGSWLTVV.

The chain uses TRBV4-2 and TRBJ1-2; 7 bases match TRBD1. CDR1 and CDR2 (germline): LGHNA, YNFKEQ. The CDR3 covers 14 residues. The ends lost 2 bases at V and 10 bases at J; junction bases unmatched: 10. The CDR3 region is CASSQRGQTHSYTF. CDR3 in DNA: TGTGCCAGCAGCCAAAGGGGACAGACCCATTCCTACACCTTC.

The genes are TRBV5-4 and TRBJ2-5; 11 bases map to TRBD1. Germline CDR1 SGHNT, CDR2 YYREEE (reference sequence). V was clipped by 0 bases and J by 5 bases; unmatched bases: 6. The CDR3 totals 16 residues. CDR3 residues: CASSLAMDRGRETQYF. As DNA, the CDR3 is TGTGCCAGCAGCTTGGCCATGGACAGGGGGCGCGAGACCCAGTACTTC.

This clone was picked up one time. The V call is TRBV15, the J call TRBJ2-5; D is uncertain. V was trimmed by 1 base and J by 1 base, leaving 4 bases between them. CDR1 and CDR2 from the germline V gene are LNHNV and YYDKDF (reference sequence). CDR3 length equals 13 residues. Here the CDR3 reads CATSRASQETQYF. The CDR3 DNA sequence: TGTGCCACCAGCAGAGCGTCCCAAGAGACCCAGTACTTC.

The J gene is TRBJ2-7, the V gene TRBV5-5; possible D gene TRBD1, 6 bases. Looked up from germline, CDR1 is SGHKS and CDR2 is YYEKEE (reference sequence). Trimming stripped 7 bases from V and 0 bases from J, with 23 bases between. The CDR3 is made up of 17 amino acids. CDR3: CASGYRPNREVSYEQYF. The CDR3 DNA reads as TGTGCCAGCGGATACCGCCCAAACAGGGAAGTCTCCTACGAGCAGTACTTC. Full variable domain (remainder filled in from reference TRBV5-5 and TRBJ2-7): DAGVTQSPTHLIKTRGQQVTLRCSPISGHKSVSWYQQVLGQGPQFIFQYYEKEERGRGNFPDRFSARQFPNYSSELNVNALLLGDSALYLCASGYRPNREVSYEQYFGPGTRLTVT.

As DNA, the CDR3 is TGTGCCAGCTCAGGGGGACAGGGGGTCGCCGAGCAGTACTTC. The encoded protein is CASSGGQGVAEQYF. The genes are TRBV18 and TRBJ2-7; 11 bases match TRBD1. The CDR3 length is 14 residues. V dropped 5 bases and J dropped 6; count of bases not matched to a gene: 6. The V gene's germline CDR1 is KGHSH and CDR2 LQKENI.

This chain links TRBV12-3 or TRBV12-4 with TRBJ1-2, with D perhaps TRBD1 (6 bases). With 5 bases removed from V and 7 bases from J, the gap between germline ends came to 14 bases. The CDR3 has 13 amino acids. DNA for the CDR3: TGTGCCAGCAGTCGCGCAGGGGTGGGTGGCTACACCTTC. It specifies CASSRAGVGGYTF.